This record concerns one T cell receptor (beta chain) sequence. Its target is unknown. Terminally differentiated effector memory CD45RA+ cells were excluded by CCR7 positive selection of CD45RO-negative cells. The data belong to a study of shared clonotypes between healthy human individuals. Study-wide findings and caveats: Relative to clonotypes present in all four donors, those not shared had lower generation probabilities.

V lost 0 bases and J 0 bases, leaving 7 bases between the germline ends. The CDR3 spans 15 residues. Germline CDR1 reads SGHDT; CDR2 reads YYEEEE. Libraries were prepared by immunoSEQ multiplex PCR; TCRdb keeps only in-frame clonotypes and omits some of them. This table holds roughly 2.1 million clones, around 93% found once. This TCR was recovered from a man between 18 and 29 years old in good health. Some clones in this sample may be carry-over from other donors' samples. The sample consisted of naive CD8+ T cells from PBMCs. J is TRBJ1-5 and V is TRBV5-6; no reliable D call. CDR3 bases: TGTGCCAGCAGCTTGGGTCCGGTTAGCAATCAGCCCCAGCATTTT. This translates into CASSLGPVSNQPQHF.